The sequence of this T cell receptor beta chain was determined in a study of OX40 agonist ivuxolimab in advanced cancers. Broader study findings: The work left the antigen specificity of expanded peripheral T cells undetermined.

The V end was cut by 4 bases, the J end by 4 bases, with 9 bases between. Germline CDR1 reads MDHEN; CDR2 reads SYDVKM. This CDR3 is built from 13 residues. Repertoires were generated with immunoSEQ multiplex PCR, while TCRdb's copy carries only in-frame clones and drops some. The top ten clones hold 18% of a sample with tens of thousands of clones, 89% of them seen once. About this clone itself: Its cognate antigen is unknown.

This rearrangement joins TRBV28 to TRBJ2-3; D is undetermined. The sequenced sample was CD4+ or CD8+ T cells sorted from blood, obtained in a trial of the OX40 agonist ivuxolimab. This TCR derives from an adult with an advanced solid tumor such as melanoma, head and neck, liver or kidney cancer. CDR3 residues: CASSSTPADTQYF. CDR3 DNA sequence: TGTGCCAGCAGTTCCACCCCCGCAGATACGCAGTATTTT.